This T cell receptor beta chain was identified during a study of blood T cell repertoires in COVID-19. Germline assignment: CDR1 SNHLY and CDR2 FYNNEI. This CDR3 is 15 amino acids long. V was cut by 2 bases and J by 2 bases, with 13 bases left in between. Membership in each cohort depended on participant-reported clinical history. Clones were read by immunoSEQ multiplex PCR, and TCRdb kept only the in-frame ones, dropping some. In the table there are about 480,000 clones, about 90% of which are singletons. This rearrangement joins TRBV2 to TRBJ2-7; D is possibly TRBD2 (7 bases). This clonotype was sampled from a woman aged 18-35 years with acute COVID-19. Specimen: PBMCs or T cells enriched from blood (not recorded which). The CDR3 sequence is CASSELGGATYEQYF. DNA of the CDR3: TGTGCCAGCAGTGAACTTGGGGGGGCGACCTACGAGCAGTACTTC.